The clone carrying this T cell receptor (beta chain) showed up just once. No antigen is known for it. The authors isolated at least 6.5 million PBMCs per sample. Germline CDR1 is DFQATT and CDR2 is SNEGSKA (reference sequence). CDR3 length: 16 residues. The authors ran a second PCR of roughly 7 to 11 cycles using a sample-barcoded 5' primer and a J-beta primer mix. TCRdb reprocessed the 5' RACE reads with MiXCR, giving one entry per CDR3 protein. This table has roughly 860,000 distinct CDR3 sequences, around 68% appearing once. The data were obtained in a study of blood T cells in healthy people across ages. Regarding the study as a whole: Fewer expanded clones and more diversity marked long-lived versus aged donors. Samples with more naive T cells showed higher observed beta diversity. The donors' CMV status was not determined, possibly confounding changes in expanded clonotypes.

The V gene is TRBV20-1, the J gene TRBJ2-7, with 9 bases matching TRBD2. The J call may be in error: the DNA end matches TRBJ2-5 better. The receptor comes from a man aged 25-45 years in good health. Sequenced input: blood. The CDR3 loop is CSADEAGGPIQETQYF. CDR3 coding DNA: TGCAGTGCAGATGAGGCGGGGGGGCCGATTCAGGAGACCCAGTACTTC.